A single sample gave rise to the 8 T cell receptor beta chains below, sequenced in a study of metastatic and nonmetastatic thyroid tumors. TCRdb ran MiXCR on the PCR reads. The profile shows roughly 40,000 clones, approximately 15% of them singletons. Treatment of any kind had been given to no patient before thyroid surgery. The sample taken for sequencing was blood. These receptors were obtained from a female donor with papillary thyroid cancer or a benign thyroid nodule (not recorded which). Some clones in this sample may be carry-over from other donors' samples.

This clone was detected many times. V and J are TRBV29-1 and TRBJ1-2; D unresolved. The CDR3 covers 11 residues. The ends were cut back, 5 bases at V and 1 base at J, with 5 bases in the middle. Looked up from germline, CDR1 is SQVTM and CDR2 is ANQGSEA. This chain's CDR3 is CSVSDNYGYTF. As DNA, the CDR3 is TGCAGCGTTTCCGATAACTATGGCTACACCTTC.

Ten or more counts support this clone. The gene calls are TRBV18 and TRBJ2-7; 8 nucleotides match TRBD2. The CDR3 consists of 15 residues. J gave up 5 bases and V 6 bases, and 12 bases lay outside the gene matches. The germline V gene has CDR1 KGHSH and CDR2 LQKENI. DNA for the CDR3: TGTGCCAGCTCTTTCGGGGGGGAAGGAAGAAACGAGCAGTACTTC. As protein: CASSFGGEGRNEQYF.

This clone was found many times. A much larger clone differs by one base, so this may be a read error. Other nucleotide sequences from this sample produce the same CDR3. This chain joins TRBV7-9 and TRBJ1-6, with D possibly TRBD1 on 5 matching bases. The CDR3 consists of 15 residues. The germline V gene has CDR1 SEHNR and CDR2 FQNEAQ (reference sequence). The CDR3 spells CASSLVAGSNSPLHF. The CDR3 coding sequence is TGTGCCAGCAGCTTAGTCGCAGGGAGCAATTCGCCCCTCCACTTT.

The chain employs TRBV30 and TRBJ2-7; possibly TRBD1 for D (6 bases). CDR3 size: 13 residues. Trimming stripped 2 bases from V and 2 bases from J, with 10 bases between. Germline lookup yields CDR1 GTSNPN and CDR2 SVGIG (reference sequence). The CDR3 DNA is TGTGCCTGGAGTTTAGCAGGGGCCTACGAGCAGTACTTC. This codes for CAWSLAGAYEQYF.

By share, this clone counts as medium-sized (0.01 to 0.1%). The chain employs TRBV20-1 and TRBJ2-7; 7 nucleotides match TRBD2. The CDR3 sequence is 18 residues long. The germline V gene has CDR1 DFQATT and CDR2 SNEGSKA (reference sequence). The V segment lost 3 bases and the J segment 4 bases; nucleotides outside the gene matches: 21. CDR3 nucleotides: TGCAGTGCTAGCCCCGGACTAGAGATGAAGTCGGAACCTTACGAGCAGTACTTC. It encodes CSASPGLEMKSEPYEQYF.

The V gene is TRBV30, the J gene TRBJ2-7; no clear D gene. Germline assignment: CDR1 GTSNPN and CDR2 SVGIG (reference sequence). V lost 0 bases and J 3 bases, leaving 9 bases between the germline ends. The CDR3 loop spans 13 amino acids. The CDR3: CAWSVRAHYEQYF. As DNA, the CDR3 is TGTGCCTGGAGTGTAAGGGCACACTACGAGCAGTACTTC.

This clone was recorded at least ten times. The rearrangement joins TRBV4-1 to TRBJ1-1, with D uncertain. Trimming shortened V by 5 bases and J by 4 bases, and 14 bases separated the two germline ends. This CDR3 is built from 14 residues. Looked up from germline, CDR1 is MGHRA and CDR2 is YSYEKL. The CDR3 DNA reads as TGCGCCAGCAGCGGACCTTTTAAAAGCACTGAAGCTTTCTTT. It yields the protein CASSGPFKSTEAFF.

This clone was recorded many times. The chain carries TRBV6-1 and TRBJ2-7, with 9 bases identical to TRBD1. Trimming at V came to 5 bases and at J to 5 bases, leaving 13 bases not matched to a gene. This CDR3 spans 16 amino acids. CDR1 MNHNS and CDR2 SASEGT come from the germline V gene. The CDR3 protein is CASSIYSGQGFDEQYF. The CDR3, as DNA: TGTGCCAGCAGTATTTACTCGGGACAGGGTTTCGACGAGCAGTACTTC.